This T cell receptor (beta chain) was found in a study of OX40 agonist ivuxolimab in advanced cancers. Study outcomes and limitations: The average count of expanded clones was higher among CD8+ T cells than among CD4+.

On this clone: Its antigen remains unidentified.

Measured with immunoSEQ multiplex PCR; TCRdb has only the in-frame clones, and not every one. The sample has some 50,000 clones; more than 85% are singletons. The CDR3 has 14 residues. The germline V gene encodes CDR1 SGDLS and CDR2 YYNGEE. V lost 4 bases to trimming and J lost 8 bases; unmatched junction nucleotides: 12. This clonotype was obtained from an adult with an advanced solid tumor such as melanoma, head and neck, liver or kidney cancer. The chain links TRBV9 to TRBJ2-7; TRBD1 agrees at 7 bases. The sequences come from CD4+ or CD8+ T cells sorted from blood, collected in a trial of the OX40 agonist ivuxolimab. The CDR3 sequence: CASSNGQEFYKQYF. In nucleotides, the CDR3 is TGTGCCAGCAGCAACGGACAGGAATTTTATAAGCAGTACTTC.